This note documents a single TCR beta chain sequence. The antigen remains unidentified. The data are from a study of cytomegalovirus exposure and HLA in healthy donors. Study-level points and caveats: Among TCR beta chains, those listed as cytomegalovirus-associated numbered about 160.

J was trimmed by 4 bases and V by 2 bases; bases with no gene match: 5. This CDR3 is built from 14 residues. Germline lookup yields CDR1 MNHEY and CDR2 SVGAGI. 60 Vbeta and 13 Jbeta primers were used in PCR. TCRdb's table, derived via immunoSEQ multiplex PCR, lists solely in-frame clones and lacks some. The sample shows more than 60,000 clones, over 75% of them seen only once. Donors were ostensibly healthy at sampling, although undocumented immune exposures were probable. The chain combines TRBV6-5 with TRBJ2-7; TRBD1 agrees at 7 bases. The TCR comes from a male donor in good health and CMV-seropositive. Material for sequencing was PBMCs. Here the CDR3 DNA reads TGTGCCAGCAGTTACGGGCCGACAGGGTACGAGCAGTACTTC. Translated, it gives CASSYGPTGYEQYF.